The 29 T cell receptor beta chains presented below share a single source sample, sequenced in a study of T cells expressing NK-cell markers. TCRdb reprocessed the 5' RACE reads; each CDR3 protein has one entry and no DNA is given. This specimen shows about 260,000 distinct CDR3 sequences; the ten leading clones hold 0.39%. The sequenced material came from blood T cells: a sorted CD56 or NKG2C T cell subset, CD4+ or CD8+ T cells, or bulk PBMC T cells (not recorded which). Every receptor here comes from a man younger than 35 in good health.

V and J are TRBV12-3 or TRBV12-4 and TRBJ2-1; TCRdb designates TRBD2, a call that cannot be tested without DNA. This CDR3 has 14 residues. The CDR3 loop is CASRGTSGSHEQFF.

The chain employs TRBV15 and TRBJ2-1; TCRdb lists TRBD1, though no DNA is available to test this call. Per germline, CDR1 LNHNV and CDR2 YYDKDF (reference sequence). This CDR3 region has 14 residues. The CDR3 loop is CATKGDRQLNEQFF.

The V and J genes are TRBV20-1 and TRBJ1-1; TCRdb names TRBD1, which stays unverified in the absence of DNA. Germline-derived CDR1 and CDR2 are DFQATT and SNEGSKA (reference sequence). This CDR3 spans 12 amino acids. CDR3 residues: CSARDDGQQAFF.

V and J are TRBV5-1 and TRBJ2-3; TCRdb outputs TRBD1, but without DNA this stays unchecked. Per germline, CDR1 SGHRS and CDR2 YFSETQ. The CDR3 runs to 13 residues. This CDR3 is CASSGGQTDTQYF.

The chain uses TRBV5-4 and TRBJ2-5; checking the TCRdb D call of TRBD1 is not possible without DNA. Germline V lookup: CDR1 SGHNT, CDR2 YYREEE (reference sequence). The length of the CDR3 is 14 residues. This chain's CDR3 is CASSTNTGGETQYF.

The chain combines TRBV7-2 with TRBJ2-7; TCRdb picks TRBD2, but there is no DNA to check that call. Germline CDR1 SGHTA, CDR2 FQGNSA. There are 14 residues in the CDR3. The CDR3 region is CASSLQAGDYEQYF.

V gene TRBV6-1 combines with J gene TRBJ2-3; the TCRdb D gene call, TRBD2, has no DNA to confirm it. The CDR3 runs to 15 residues. Looked up from germline, CDR1 is MNHNS and CDR2 is SASEGT. The CDR3 spells CASSEVVGEADTQYF.

The chain recombines TRBV5-5 with TRBJ2-3; the TCRdb D gene call, TRBD2, has no DNA to confirm it. The CDR3 is 15 amino acids. Looked up from germline, CDR1 is SGHKS and CDR2 is YYEKEE (reference sequence). Here the CDR3 reads CASRGGAHRTDTQYF.

This chain links TRBV7-6 with TRBJ1-1. The CDR3 sequence is 16 residues long. Germline-derived CDR1 and CDR2 are SGHVS and FNYEAQ. CDR3 protein: CASSTNVFRVWTEAFF.

V usage is TRBV4-3 and J usage is TRBJ2-2; the D call of TRBD2 rests on TCRdb alone, since no DNA is present to check it. This CDR3 contains 17 residues. Germline V gene sequence: CDR1 LGHNA, CDR2 YSLEER. The CDR3 region is CASSPKRSGANTGELFF.

V and J are TRBV6-5 and TRBJ1-1. There are 13 residues in the CDR3. The V gene's germline CDR1 is MNHEY and CDR2 SVGAGI. The CDR3 region is CASSYSGQREAFF.

The chain employs TRBV20-1 and TRBJ2-4; TCRdb indicates TRBD2, and absent DNA this call remains unverified. Germline V lookup: CDR1 DFQATT, CDR2 SNEGSKA (reference sequence). The CDR3 runs 13 residues. The CDR3 loop is CSAKREGVNIQYF.

J is TRBJ2-5 and V is TRBV20-1; TCRdb designates TRBD1, a call that cannot be tested without DNA. Germline V gene lookup returns CDR1 DFQATT and CDR2 SNEGSKA (reference sequence). The CDR3 has 12 residues. The CDR3: CSALGALKTQYF.

J is TRBJ2-7 and V is TRBV11-2; there is no DNA to check the TCRdb D call of TRBD2. CDR1 and CDR2 from the germline V gene are SGHAT and FQNNGV. This CDR3 has 18 amino acids. The CDR3 here is CASSLEQRTSGYPYEQYF.

The chain combines TRBV15 with TRBJ2-1; TCRdb designates TRBD2, a call that cannot be tested without DNA. The CDR3 consists of 17 residues. Per germline, CDR1 LNHNV and CDR2 YYDKDF (reference sequence). This CDR3 reads CATSRDRLLQGRNEQFF.

The V and J genes are TRBV5-5 and TRBJ1-5. The CDR3 sequence is 13 residues long. Germline V gene sequence: CDR1 SGHKS, CDR2 YYEKEE (reference sequence). The CDR3 here is CASSLVLGQPQHF.

The V call is TRBV11-2, the J call TRBJ1-2. Germline CDR1 is SGHAT and CDR2 is FQNNGV. This CDR3 is 13 amino acids long. The chain's CDR3 is CASRAGGGYGYTF.

The chain uses TRBV12-3 or TRBV12-4 and TRBJ2-5; there is no DNA to check the TCRdb D call of TRBD1. The CDR3 extends over 13 amino acids. CDR3 in amino acids: CASSWAPVETQYF.

The gene calls are TRBV27 and TRBJ2-3; TCRdb's assignment of TRBD1 cannot be checked, as there is no DNA. The V gene's germline CDR1 is MNHEY and CDR2 SMNVEV (reference sequence). This CDR3 region has 15 residues. The CDR3 protein is CASSLTGAGTDTQYF.

The rearrangement uses TRBV29-1 and TRBJ2-7; the D gene TCRdb calls, TRBD1, cannot be checked with no DNA. The V gene's germline CDR1 is SQVTM and CDR2 ANQGSEA. The CDR3 has 12 residues. The CDR3 reads CSVGQGAAEQYF.

This rearrangement joins TRBV20-1 to TRBJ1-2. Germline V lookup: CDR1 DFQATT, CDR2 SNEGSKA (reference sequence). The length of the CDR3 is 13 residues. The CDR3 sequence is CSASHDGAYGYTF.

CDR3 loop: CASGRATYEQYF. J is TRBJ2-7 and V is TRBV25-1; TCRdb's assignment of TRBD2 cannot be checked, as there is no DNA. This CDR3 has 12 amino acids. CDR1 MGHDK and CDR2 SYGVNS come from the germline V gene.

The rearrangement uses TRBV29-1 and TRBJ2-5; the D call from TCRdb, TRBD1, cannot be confirmed without DNA. Germline CDR1 reads SQVTM; CDR2 reads ANQGSEA. This CDR3 region has 13 residues. CDR3 protein: CSGRTGALETQYF.

The chain combines TRBV29-1 with TRBJ2-5; TCRdb's assignment of TRBD2 cannot be checked, as there is no DNA. Germline-derived CDR1 and CDR2 are SQVTM and ANQGSEA. There are 15 residues in the CDR3. CDR3 sequence: CSAARIAGDPETQYF.

The rearrangement joins TRBV20-1 to TRBJ2-5; TCRdb names TRBD1, which stays unverified in the absence of DNA. Germline values: CDR1 DFQATT, CDR2 SNEGSKA (reference sequence). This CDR3 region has 14 residues. CDR3: CSAAPLQGPETQYF.

The V and J genes are TRBV5-1 and TRBJ2-1. Germline CDR1 is SGHRS and CDR2 is YFSETQ. The CDR3 totals 15 residues. The CDR3 spells CASSLAGNLQNEQFF.

The chain links TRBV11-2 to TRBJ1-2. The CDR3 spans 17 residues. Germline-derived CDR1 and CDR2 are SGHAT and FQNNGV. The CDR3 spells CASSPIMEGPTNYGYTF.

V usage is TRBV20-1 and J usage is TRBJ2-1; TCRdb proposes TRBD2, but this gene call is untestable without DNA. The CDR3 is 14 amino acids. Germline CDR1 and CDR2: DFQATT and SNEGSKA (reference sequence). CDR3 sequence: CSARRGQGPNEQFF.

This chain connects TRBV29-1 to TRBJ1-5. This CDR3 region has 12 residues. Germline V CDR1 and CDR2: SQVTM, ANQGSEA. The CDR3 here is CSAGGGPLSQHF. The variable domain in full, with the rest retrieved from reference TRBV29-1 and TRBJ1-5, is SAVISQKPSRDICQRGTSLTIQCQVDSQVTMMFWYRQQPGQSLTLIATANQGSEATYESGFVIDKFPISRPNLTFSTLTVSNMSPEDSSIYLCSAGGGPLSQHFGDGTRLSIL.